What follows is one TCR beta chain and its context. Its antigen is as yet unknown. Profiling relied on immunoSEQ multiplex PCR, and the TCRdb table lists in-frame clones only, not all of them. Of 35,000 to 50,000 clones in the sample, over 70% were seen once. Single viable CD3+CD4+CD8-CD45RO+ cells were sorted as the memory CD4+ T cells. These data come from a study of memory CD4+ T cells and cytomegalovirus serostatus. Trimming pared 2 bases from V and 3 bases from J, leaving 7 bases between. This CDR3 has 13 amino acids. The V gene's germline CDR1 is SNHLY and CDR2 FYNNEI. Points from the study as a whole: Each of around 69 CMV-associated TCRbeta sequences occurred in one to five individuals.

This clonotype was obtained from an adult in good health and CMV-seronegative. The chain employs TRBV2 and TRBJ1-1; D remains ambiguous. Sequencing input: memory CD4+ T cells from blood. The CDR3 loop reads CASSELLDTEAFF. The CDR3 DNA sequence: TGTGCCAGCAGTGAACTCTTAGACACTGAAGCTTTCTTT. The full variable domain, completed using reference TRBV2 and TRBJ1-1, is EPEVTQTPSHQVTQMGQEVILRCVPISNHLYFYWYRQILGQKVEFLVSFYNNEISEKSEIFDDQFSVERPDGSNFTLKIRSTKLEDSAMYFCASSELLDTEAFFGQGTRLTVV.